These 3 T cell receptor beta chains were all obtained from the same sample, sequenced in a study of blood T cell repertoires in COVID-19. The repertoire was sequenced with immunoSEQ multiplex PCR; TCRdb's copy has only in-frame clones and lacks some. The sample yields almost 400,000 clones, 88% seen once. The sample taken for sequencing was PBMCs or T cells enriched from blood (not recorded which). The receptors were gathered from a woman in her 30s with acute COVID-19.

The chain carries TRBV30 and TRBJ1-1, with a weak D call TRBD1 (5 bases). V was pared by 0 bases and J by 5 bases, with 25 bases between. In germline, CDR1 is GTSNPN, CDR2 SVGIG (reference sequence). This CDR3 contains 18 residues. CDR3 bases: TGTGCCTGGAGTGTCGATTCCTGGACCCAAGGGGCAGGTACTGAAGCTTTCTTT. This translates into CAWSVDSWTQGAGTEAFF.

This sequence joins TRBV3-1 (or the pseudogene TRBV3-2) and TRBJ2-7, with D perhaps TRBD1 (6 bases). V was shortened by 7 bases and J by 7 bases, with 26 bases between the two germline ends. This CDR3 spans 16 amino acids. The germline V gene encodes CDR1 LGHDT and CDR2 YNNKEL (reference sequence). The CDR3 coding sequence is TGTGCCAGCACCCGCAGCTCGCAGGGGTTAGGGACAGAGCAGTACTTC. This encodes CASTRSSQGLGTEQYF.

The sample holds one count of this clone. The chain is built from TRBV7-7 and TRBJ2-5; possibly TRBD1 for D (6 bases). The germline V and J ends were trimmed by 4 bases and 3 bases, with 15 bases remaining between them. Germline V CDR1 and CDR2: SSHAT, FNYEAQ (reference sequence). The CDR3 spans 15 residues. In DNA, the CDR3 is TGTGCCAGCAGCTCCGCACCTACAGGGAAAGAGACCCAGTACTTC. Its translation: CASSSAPTGKETQYF.